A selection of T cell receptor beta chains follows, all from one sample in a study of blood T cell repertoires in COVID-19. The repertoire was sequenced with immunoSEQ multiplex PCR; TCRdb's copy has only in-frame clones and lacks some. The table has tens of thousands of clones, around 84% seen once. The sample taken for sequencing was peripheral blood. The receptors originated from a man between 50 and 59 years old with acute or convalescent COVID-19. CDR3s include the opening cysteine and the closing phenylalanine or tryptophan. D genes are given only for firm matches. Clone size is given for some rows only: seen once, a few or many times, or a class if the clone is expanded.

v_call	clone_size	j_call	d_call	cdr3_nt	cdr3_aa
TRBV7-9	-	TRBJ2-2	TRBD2	TGTGCCAGCAGCTTTCCTAGCGGGGGGTCGTTTTTT	CASSFPSGGSFF
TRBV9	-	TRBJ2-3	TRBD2	TGTGCCAGCAGTCGGACTAGCGGGGGGTTCTTCACAGATACGCAGTATTTT	CASSRTSGGFFTDTQYF
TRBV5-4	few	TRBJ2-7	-	TGTGCCAGCAGCATACAGGGTGGGGGTCCCTACGAGCAGTACTTC	CASSIQGGGPYEQYF
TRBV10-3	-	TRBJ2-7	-	TGTGCCATCAGAAACTCTGAGAGCGGCTACGAGCAGTACTTC	CAIRNSESGYEQYF
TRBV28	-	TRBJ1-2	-	TGTGCCAGCAGCAACAGGGATGGCTATGGCTACACCTTC	CASSNRDGYGYTF
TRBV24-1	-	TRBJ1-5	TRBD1	TGTGCCACCAGTGAAGGGACAGTTAATCAGCCCCAGCATTTT	CATSEGTVNQPQHF
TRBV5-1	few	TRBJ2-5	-	TGCGCCAGCAGCGGCGGTAGCTCCCGAGCCCAGTACTTC	CASSGGSSRAQYF
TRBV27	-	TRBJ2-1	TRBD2	TGTGCCAGCAGCGCGACTAGCGGGGGTTACAATGAGCAGTTCTTC	CASSATSGGYNEQFF
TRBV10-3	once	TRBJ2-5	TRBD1	TGTGCCATCAGTGAGGGGACAGTCAGGGAGGAGACCCAGTACTTC	CAISEGTVREETQYF
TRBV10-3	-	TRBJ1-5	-	TGTGCCATCAGTGAGACGGGGGGCGCGGAGCCCCAGCATTTT	CAISETGGAEPQHF
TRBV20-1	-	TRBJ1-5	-	TGCAGTGCTAGTTTTGGGCGGGCAGATCAGCCCCAGCATTTT	CSASFGRADQPQHF
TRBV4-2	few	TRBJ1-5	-	TGTGCCAGCAGCCAAGAAGCGGCTCAGCCCCAGCATTTT	CASSQEAAQPQHF
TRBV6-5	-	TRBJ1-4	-	TGTGCCAGCAGCCAAGGCCAGGGCTATAATGAAAAACTGTTTTTT	CASSQGQGYNEKLFF
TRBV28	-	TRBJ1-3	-	TGTGCCAGCACCAGGGTTTTCTCTGGAAACACCATATATTTT	CASTRVFSGNTIYF
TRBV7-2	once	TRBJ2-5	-	TGTGCCAGCAGCTTAGTGGCCGCCGATGAGACCCAGTACTTC	CASSLVAADETQYF
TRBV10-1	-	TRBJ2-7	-	TGCGCCAGCAGTGGGGGTGTCAAGGACAGATACTACGAGCAGTACTTC	CASSGGVKDRYYEQYF
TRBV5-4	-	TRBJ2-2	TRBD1	TGTGCCAGCAGATCTGGACAGGGGGCGAACACCGGGGAGCTGTTTTTT	CASRSGQGANTGELFF
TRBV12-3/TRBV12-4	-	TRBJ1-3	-	TGTGCCAGCAGTTTTGAGTTGGGAAACACCATATATTTT	CASSFELGNTIYF
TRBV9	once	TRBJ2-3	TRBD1	TGTGCCAGCAGCGGAGGACAGGGCACAGATACGCAGTATTTT	CASSGGQGTDTQYF
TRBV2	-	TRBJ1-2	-	TGTGCCAGCAAAAGGGTGGGCCAGGGTAACTATGGCTACACCTTC	CASKRVGQGNYGYTF
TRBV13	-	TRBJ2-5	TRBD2	TGTGCCAGCAGCTTAGGGACGGGGGGGCGCCGGGAGACCCAGTACTTC	CASSLGTGGRRETQYF
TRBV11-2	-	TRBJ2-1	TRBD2	TGTGCCAGCAGCAAGGGACTAGCGGACAATGAGCAGTTCTTC	CASSKGLADNEQFF
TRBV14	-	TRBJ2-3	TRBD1	TGTGCCAGCAGCCAAGAAAACAGGGGGCGTAATACGCAGTATTTT	CASSQENRGRNTQYF
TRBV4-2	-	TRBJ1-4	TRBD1	TGTGCCAGCAGCCAAGCGGTCTCAACAGGGGCGAGAAATGAAAAACTGTTTTTT	CASSQAVSTGARNEKLFF
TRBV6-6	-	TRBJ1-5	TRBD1	TGTGCCACCGGGGACAGAGGCCAGCCCCAGCATTTT	CATGDRGQPQHF
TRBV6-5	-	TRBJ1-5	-	TGTGCCAGCAGTTACTCGGCGGGTCCAGGCAATCAGCCCCAGCATTTT	CASSYSAGPGNQPQHF
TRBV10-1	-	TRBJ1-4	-	TGCGCCAGCAGTGGGCAGGGAGGTAATGAAAAACTGTTTTTT	CASSGQGGNEKLFF
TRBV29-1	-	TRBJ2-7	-	TGCAGCGTTAGGGGAATGGCAGGGAACGAGCAGTACTTC	CSVRGMAGNEQYF
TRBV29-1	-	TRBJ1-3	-	TGCAGCGTTGAAGATACATTTACCTCTGGAAACACCATATATTTT	CSVEDTFTSGNTIYF
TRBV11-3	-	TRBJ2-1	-	TGTGCCAGCAGCTTAGGTGGAGACAATGAGCAGTTCTTC	CASSLGGDNEQFF
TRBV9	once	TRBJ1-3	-	TGTGCCAGCAGCGTAGAGTGGCAGGCCTCTGGAAACACCATATATTTT	CASSVEWQASGNTIYF
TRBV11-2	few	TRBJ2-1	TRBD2	TGTGCCAGCAGCTTAATGCGGGAGGGCAATGAGCAGTTCTTC	CASSLMREGNEQFF
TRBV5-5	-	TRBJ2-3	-	TGTGCCAGCAGCCTCCGGGGAGGAGTTAGCACAGATACGCAGTATTTT	CASSLRGGVSTDTQYF
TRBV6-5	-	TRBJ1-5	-	TGTGCCAGCAGTTACAGGGGGAATCAGCCCCAGCATTTT	CASSYRGNQPQHF
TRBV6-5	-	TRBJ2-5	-	TGTGCCAGCAGTACGGCGTCGGGGGTGGGGGAGACCCAGTACTTC	CASSTASGVGETQYF
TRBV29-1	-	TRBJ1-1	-	TGCAGCGCTAGACCCGTCCACAGGAACACTGAAGCTTTCTTT	CSARPVHRNTEAFF
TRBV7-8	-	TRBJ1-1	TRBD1	TGTGCCAGCAGCAAGATGACAGGGCTGAACACTGAAGCTTTCTTT	CASSKMTGLNTEAFF
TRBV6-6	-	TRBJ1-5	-	TGTGCCAGCAGTTTGGGGCAGGGGCTTCAGCCCCAGCATTTT	CASSLGQGLQPQHF
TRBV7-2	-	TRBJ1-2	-	TGTGCCAGCAGCTCTATTGGGGCAGCCAACTATGGCTACACCTTC	CASSSIGAANYGYTF